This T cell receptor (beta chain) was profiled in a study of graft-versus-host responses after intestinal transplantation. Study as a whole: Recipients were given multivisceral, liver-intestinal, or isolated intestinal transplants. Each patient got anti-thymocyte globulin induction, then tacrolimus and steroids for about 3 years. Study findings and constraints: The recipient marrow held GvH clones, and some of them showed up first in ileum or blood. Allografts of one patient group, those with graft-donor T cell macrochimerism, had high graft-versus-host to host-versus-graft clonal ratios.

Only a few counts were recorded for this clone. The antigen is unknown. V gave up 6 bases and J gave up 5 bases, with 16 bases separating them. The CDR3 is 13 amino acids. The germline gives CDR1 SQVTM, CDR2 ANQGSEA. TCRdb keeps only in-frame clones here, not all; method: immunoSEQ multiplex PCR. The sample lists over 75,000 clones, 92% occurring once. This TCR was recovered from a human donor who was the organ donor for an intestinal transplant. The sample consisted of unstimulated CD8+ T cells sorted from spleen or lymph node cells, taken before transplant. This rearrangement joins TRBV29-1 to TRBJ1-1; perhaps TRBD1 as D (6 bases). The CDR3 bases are TGCAGCGTCTCCGGGACAATCTTAACTGAAGCTTTCTTT. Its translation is CSVSGTILTEAFF.